The 32 T cell receptor beta chains reported below all come from one sample, sequenced in a study of blood T cell repertoires in COVID-19. This table comes from immunoSEQ multiplex PCR, and its TCRdb copy is limited to in-frame clones, with some not included. The table has roughly 40,000 clones, around 76% seen once; the top ten hold approximately 26%. Sequences were obtained from peripheral blood. The source is an elderly man with acute or convalescent COVID-19.

CDR3 in amino acids: CASSPGLAFSYEQYF. The DNA for the CDR3 is TGTGCCAGCTCACCGGGACTAGCGTTCTCCTACGAGCAGTACTTC. The chain is built from TRBV7-8 and TRBJ2-7; 10 bases fit TRBD2. The CDR3 contains 15 residues. Trimming took 8 bases from V and 0 from J; bases not matched to a gene: 7. The V gene's germline CDR1 is SGHVS and CDR2 FQNEAQ.

The chain combines TRBV28 with TRBJ2-7; TRBD2 agrees at 10 bases. This CDR3 has 13 residues. Germline V gives CDR1 MDHEN, CDR2 SYDVKM. Unmatched junction bases numbered 2, after V lost 5 bases and J lost 4 bases. The CDR3 region has the DNA TGTGCCAGCAGTACTAGCGGGGTGTACGAGCAGTACTTC. This gives the protein CASSTSGVYEQYF.

CDR3: CASSSIDREVKETQYF. DNA of the CDR3: TGTGCCAGCAGCTCGATCGACAGGGAGGTGAAAGAGACCCAGTACTTC. The gene calls are TRBV7-8 and TRBJ2-5; possibly TRBD1 for D (7 bases). This CDR3 has 16 amino acids. V was shortened by 4 bases and J by 3 bases, with 18 bases between the two germline ends. CDR1 is SGHVS and CDR2 is FQNEAQ in the germline V gene. The variable domain in full, with the rest retrieved from reference TRBV7-8 and TRBJ2-5, is GAGVSQSPRYKVAKRGQDVALRCDPISGHVSLFWYQQALGQGPEFLTYFQNEAQLDKSGLPSDRFFAERPEGSVSTLKIQRTQQEDSAVYLCASSSIDREVKETQYFGPGTRLLVL.

The chain uses TRBV5-6 and TRBJ1-5; D is perhaps TRBD1 (5 bases). Germline CDR1 and CDR2: SGHDT and YYEEEE. The CDR3 length is 14 residues. Trimming took off 2 bases at V and 4 bases at J, with 10 bases between the two ends. The CDR3 is CASSFRQINQPQHF. As DNA, the CDR3 is TGTGCCAGCAGCTTCCGACAGATTAATCAGCCCCAGCATTTT.

This clone was seen only a few times. The chain has TRBV4-2 and TRBJ2-7, with no clear D. Looked up from germline, CDR1 is LGHNA and CDR2 is YNFKEQ. V lost 0 bases, J lost 0 bases, and 9 bases lay in between. There are 15 residues in the CDR3. DNA for the CDR3: TGTGCCAGCAGCCAAGATGGCGGTTTCTCCTACGAGCAGTACTTC. Translation: CASSQDGGFSYEQYF.

Only a few counts were recorded for this clone. The CDR3, as DNA: TGCAGCGCCCGAGGGGCAGGGGATGCTCAGCCCCAGCATTTT. Translation: CSARGAGDAQPQHF. This rearrangement joins TRBV29-1 to TRBJ1-5; a weak D match, TRBD1 (6 bases). Looked up from germline, CDR1 is SQVTM and CDR2 is ANQGSEA. The CDR3 covers 14 residues. The V gene lost 7 bases and the J gene lost 6 bases, with 19 bases spanning the gap.

This clone was detected only a few times. The chain is built from TRBV5-5 and TRBJ2-2; tentative D call: TRBD1 (6 bases). The germline V gene encodes CDR1 SGHKS and CDR2 YYEKEE (reference sequence). The V gene lost 0 bases and the J gene lost 10 bases, with 13 bases spanning the gap. The CDR3 runs to 14 residues. The DNA of the CDR3 is TGTGCCAGCAGCTTGGGCCCAACAGGGACGGAGCTGTTTTTT. Residues: CASSLGPTGTELFF. Together with reference TRBV5-5 and TRBJ2-2, the CDR3 gives the full variable domain: DAGVTQSPTHLIKTRGQQVTLRCSPISGHKSVSWYQQVLGQGPQFIFQYYEKEERGRGNFPDRFSARQFPNYSSELNVNALLLGDSALYLCASSLGPTGTELFFGEGSRLTVL.

The V gene is TRBV2, the J gene TRBJ1-1, with a tentative D call TRBD1 (5 bases). The V and J ends lost 6 bases and 11 bases respectively, with 13 bases between them. Germline CDR1 SNHLY, CDR2 FYNNEI. This CDR3 is built from 11 residues. The CDR3 nucleotides are TGTGCCAGCAGGGAGGGGAGTGTGGCTTTCTTT. This sequence encodes CASREGSVAFF.

A few counts support this clone. The gene calls are TRBV30 and TRBJ1-1; possibly TRBD1 for D (6 bases). The CDR3 loop spans 16 amino acids. Trimming removed 3 bases from V and 2 bases from J, with 19 bases in between. Germline CDR1 reads GTSNPN; CDR2 reads SVGIG (reference sequence). For the CDR3, the DNA is TGTGCCTGGAGAATCCCTGGAGGCAGGGGAAACACTGAAGCTTTCTTT. Amino acids: CAWRIPGGRGNTEAFF.

This clone turned up a few times. The J gene is TRBJ2-1, the V gene TRBV5-1, with a weak D call TRBD2 (5 bases). The germline V and J ends were trimmed by 0 bases and 2 bases, with 12 bases remaining between them. From germline, CDR1 is SGHRS and CDR2 YFSETQ. The CDR3 runs to 16 residues. The CDR3, as DNA: TGCGCCAGCAGCTTGGACCGGGGAGCGGCCTACAATGAGCAGTTCTTC. Its translation is CASSLDRGAAYNEQFF.

This clone was seen only a few times. This chain links TRBV9 with TRBJ2-1; 10 nucleotides match TRBD1. The CDR3 has 17 residues. Germline CDR1 is SGDLS and CDR2 is YYNGEE. J gave up 5 bases and V 0 bases, and 8 bases lay outside the gene matches. In DNA form, the CDR3 reads TGTGCCAGCAGCGTAGAAATGGCAGGACAGGGGGACAATGAGCAGTTCTTC. Translating it yields CASSVEMAGQGDNEQFF. The variable domain in full, with the rest retrieved from reference TRBV9 and TRBJ2-1, is DSGVTQTPKHLITATGQRVTLRCSPRSGDLSVYWYQQSLDQGLQFLIQYYNGEERAKGNILERFSAQQFPDLHSELNLSSLELGDSALYFCASSVEMAGQGDNEQFFGPGTRLTVL.

The J gene is TRBJ1-4, the V gene TRBV28; D not resolved. CDR1 and CDR2 from the germline V gene are MDHEN and SYDVKM. The length of the CDR3 is 13 residues. Trimming stripped 11 bases from V and 7 bases from J, with 17 bases between. CDR3 in DNA: TGTGCCGTTTACCGGGGTTTTGGTGAAAAACTGTTTTTT. Its translation: CAVYRGFGEKLFF.

The V gene is TRBV23-1, the J gene TRBJ1-2; no clear D. TRBV23-1 has ORF status, its function being uncertain. V was trimmed by 9 bases and J by 1 base, leaving 9 bases between them. This CDR3 contains 12 residues. The CDR3 DNA is TGCGCCAGATACAGATTTAACTATGGCTACACCTTC. Encoded protein: CARYRFNYGYTF.

The chain links TRBV13 to TRBJ2-1, with a weak D call TRBD1 (5 bases). The germline CDR1 and CDR2 sequences are PRHDT and FYEKMQ (reference sequence). Trimming removed 7 bases at V and 1 base at J, with 14 bases between. The CDR3 consists of 15 residues. CDR3 coding DNA: TGTGCCAGCACTAGGAGACAGTTTTCCTACAATGAGCAGTTCTTC. This sequence encodes CASTRRQFSYNEQFF.

The chain joins TRBV19 to TRBJ2-5; D uncertain. The ends were cut back, 1 base at V and 4 bases at J, with 16 bases in the middle. The CDR3 totals 16 residues. The germline V gene has CDR1 LNHDA and CDR2 SQIVND (reference sequence). This CDR3 reads CASSIGGSPKGETQYF. The CDR3 DNA reads TGTGCCAGTAGTATAGGAGGATCCCCCAAAGGAGAGACCCAGTACTTC.

The rearrangement joins TRBV7-2 to TRBJ2-3; D ambiguous. Germline lookup yields CDR1 SGHTA and CDR2 FQGNSA. Deletions cut 2 bases from V and 5 bases from J, with 8 bases between. There are 13 residues in the CDR3. CDR3 region: CASSLQVRDTQYF. CDR3 DNA sequence: TGTGCCAGCAGCTTACAGGTTCGAGATACGCAGTATTTT.

The chain recombines TRBV27 with TRBJ2-7; 9 bases match TRBD2. Trimming cost V 2 bases and J 2 bases; bases outside gene matches: 4. This CDR3 has 15 residues. The V gene's germline CDR1 is MNHEY and CDR2 SMNVEV (reference sequence). CDR3 amino acids: CASSLASGTTYEQYF. The CDR3 DNA follows: TGTGCCAGCAGTTTAGCTAGCGGGACAACCTACGAGCAGTACTTC.

The V gene is TRBV9, the J gene TRBJ2-7; 9 bases are a match to TRBD1. The germline CDR1 and CDR2 sequences are SGDLS and YYNGEE. With V trimmed by 0 bases and J by 3 bases, 4 bases remained unmatched. The CDR3 runs 15 residues. CDR3 bases: TGTGCCAGCAGCGTAGGAACAGGGGGCAGCTACGAGCAGTACTTC. This codes for CASSVGTGGSYEQYF.

The chain uses TRBV6-5 and TRBJ1-3, with D perhaps matching TRBD1 (5 bases). This CDR3 region has 16 residues. Looked up from germline, CDR1 is MNHEY and CDR2 is SVGAGI. Between the trimmed V and J ends, which lost 3 bases and 3 bases, there was a span of 15 bases. CDR3 DNA: TGTGCCAGCAGTTATTATAGGGGAGGCGGTGGAAACACCATATATTTT. The encoded protein is CASSYYRGGGGNTIYF.

The chain employs TRBV6-6 and TRBJ2-5; D is unclear. The CDR3 runs to 13 residues. V lost 4 bases, J lost 3 bases, and 9 bases lay in between. CDR1 MNHNY and CDR2 SVGAGI come from the germline V gene (reference sequence). The CDR3 loop is CASSSPQKETQYF. CDR3 sequence (DNA): TGTGCCAGCAGTTCCCCCCAGAAAGAGACCCAGTACTTC.

The J gene is TRBJ2-3, the V gene TRBV6-6, with 14 nucleotides matching TRBD2. The CDR3 sequence is 16 residues long. CDR1 and CDR2 (germline): MNHNY, SVGAGI (reference sequence). V was pared by 8 bases and J by 4 bases, with 8 bases of the junction left unmatched. The DNA of the CDR3 is TGTGCCAGCTCCTTGACTAGCGGGAGGGCCGCAGATACGCAGTATTTT. Protein sequence: CASSLTSGRAADTQYF.

The V call is TRBV7-2, the J call TRBJ1-5; a weak D match, TRBD1 (6 bases). Germline V gives CDR1 SGHTA, CDR2 FQGNSA. The CDR3 consists of 15 residues. The V end lost 1 base, the J end lost 6 bases, and 13 bases lay between the germline ends. The CDR3 DNA reads as TGTGCCAGCAGCTTAGGACCTACAGGGACTCAGCCCCAGCATTTT. Translating it yields CASSLGPTGTQPQHF.

The chain uses TRBV2 and TRBJ1-1, with 9 nucleotides matching TRBD1. Germline V gene data show CDR1 as SNHLY and CDR2 as FYNNEI. The CDR3 has 13 amino acids. V shed 5 bases and J 6 bases; nucleotides not matched to a gene: 4. The CDR3 DNA follows: TGTGCCAGCAGTCTACAGGGGGCCGCTGAAGCTTTCTTT. Translation: CASSLQGAAEAFF.

This clone occurred a few times. The CDR3 protein is CASSYGLFYEQYF. CDR3 DNA: TGTGCCAGCAGTTACGGCCTTTTTTACGAGCAGTACTTC. The V and J genes are TRBV6-5 and TRBJ2-7; unclear D gene. Deletions cut 2 bases from V and 4 bases from J, with 9 bases between. The CDR3 loop spans 13 amino acids. The germline V gene encodes CDR1 MNHEY and CDR2 SVGAGI.

The chain joins TRBV5-5 to TRBJ2-5; D is ambiguous. Trimming left V 0 bases short and J 0 bases short, with 6 bases between. This CDR3 is 14 amino acids long. Looked up from germline, CDR1 is SGHKS and CDR2 is YYEKEE (reference sequence). CDR3 nucleotide sequence: TGTGCCAGCAGCTTGGGGCATGACCAAGAGACCCAGTACTTC. This gives the protein CASSLGHDQETQYF.

This clone was counted between two and nine times. This chain links TRBV4-2 with TRBJ1-2; weak D call: TRBD1 (6 bases). This CDR3 has 16 amino acids. Per germline, CDR1 LGHNA and CDR2 YNFKEQ. Trimming stripped 0 bases from V and 4 bases from J, with 15 bases between. This CDR3 reads CASSQDPRQASYGYTF. CDR3 DNA sequence: TGTGCCAGCAGCCAAGATCCGAGACAGGCTAGCTATGGCTACACCTTC.

This chain joins TRBV2 and TRBJ2-7; D may be TRBD1 (5 bases). This CDR3 has 15 residues. Between the trimmed V and J ends, which lost 3 bases and 4 bases, there was a span of 16 bases. Germline-derived CDR1 and CDR2 are SNHLY and FYNNEI. The CDR3 nucleotides read TGTGCCAGCAGTGACTTAACAGGAATGCAGTACGAGCAGTACTTC. This translates into CASSDLTGMQYEQYF.

This clone has ten or more counts. The rearrangement links TRBV6-5 to TRBJ1-2, with a weak D call TRBD1 (6 bases). CDR3 size: 12 residues. Germline loops: CDR1 MNHEY, CDR2 SVGAGI. V was shortened by 4 bases and J by 5 bases, with 8 bases between the two germline ends. The CDR3 protein is CASSSTGYGYTF. The CDR3, as DNA: TGTGCCAGCAGTTCTACAGGGTATGGCTACACCTTC.

The J gene is TRBJ2-5, the V gene TRBV7-2; maybe TRBD1 (5 bases). Germline loops: CDR1 SGHTA, CDR2 FQGNSA. V dropped 2 bases and J dropped 5 bases, with 12 bases sitting between them. CDR3 size: 14 residues. CDR3 amino acids: CASSLNIAGETQYF. CDR3 in DNA: TGTGCCAGCAGCTTAAATATAGCAGGGGAGACCCAGTACTTC.

V gene TRBV25-1 combines with J gene TRBJ2-5; D remains ambiguous. The germline V gene encodes CDR1 MGHDK and CDR2 SYGVNS. The CDR3 length is 14 residues. Between the trimmed V and J ends, which lost 5 bases and 4 bases, there was a span of 14 bases. The CDR3 DNA reads as TGTGCCAGCAGTTCAGTGCAGTATGGAGAGACCCAGTACTTC. This translates into CASSSVQYGETQYF.

Worth noting for this clone: This sample includes further DNA sequences coding for the same CDR3. This sequence joins TRBV18 and TRBJ1-1; D remains unclear. Trimming took 3 bases from V and 5 from J, leaving 16 bases between them. The CDR3 length is 15 residues. Germline V gives CDR1 KGHSH, CDR2 LQKENI. CDR3 protein: CASSPPSGDGTEAFF. CDR3 DNA sequence: TGTGCCAGCTCACCGCCGTCGGGAGACGGGACTGAAGCTTTCTTT.

The CDR3 DNA reads as TGTGCCAGCTCACCAGGGCTAGCGGACTCCTACGAGCAGTACTTC. The encoded protein is CASSPGLADSYEQYF. V is TRBV18 and J is TRBJ2-7; 7 nucleotides line up with TRBD2. Germline assignment: CDR1 KGHSH and CDR2 LQKENI. V shed 2 bases, J shed 0 bases, and the junction held 4 bases outside the gene matches. This CDR3 comprises 15 residues.